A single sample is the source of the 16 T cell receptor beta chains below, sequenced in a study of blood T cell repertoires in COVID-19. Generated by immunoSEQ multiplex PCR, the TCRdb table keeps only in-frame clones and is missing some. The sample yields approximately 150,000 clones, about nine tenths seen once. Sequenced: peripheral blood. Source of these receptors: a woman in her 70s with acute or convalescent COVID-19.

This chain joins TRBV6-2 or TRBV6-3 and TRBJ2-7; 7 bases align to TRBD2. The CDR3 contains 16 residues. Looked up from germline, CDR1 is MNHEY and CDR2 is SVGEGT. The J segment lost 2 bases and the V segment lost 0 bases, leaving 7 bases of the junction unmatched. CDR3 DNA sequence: TGTGCCAGCAGTTACTCGAGGGACTACTACACCTACGAGCAGTACTTC. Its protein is CASSYSRDYYTYEQYF.

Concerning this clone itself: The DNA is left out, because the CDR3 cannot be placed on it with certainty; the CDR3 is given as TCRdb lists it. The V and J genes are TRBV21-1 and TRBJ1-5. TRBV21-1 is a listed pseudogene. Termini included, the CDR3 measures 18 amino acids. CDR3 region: CASSNGSSVGEGNQPQHF.

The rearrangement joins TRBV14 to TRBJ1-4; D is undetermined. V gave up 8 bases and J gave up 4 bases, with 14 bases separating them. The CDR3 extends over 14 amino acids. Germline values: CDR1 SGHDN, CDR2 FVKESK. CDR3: CASRRTGNNEKLFF. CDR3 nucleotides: TGTGCCAGCCGGCGAACGGGAAATAATGAAAAACTGTTTTTT.

DNA of the CDR3: TGTGCCAGCAGAAACCAGGGTTCAGATACGCAGTATTTT. Its protein is CASRNQGSDTQYF. The chain recombines TRBV5-4 with TRBJ2-3, with D perhaps matching TRBD1 (5 bases). Germline CDR1 is SGHNT and CDR2 is YYREEE (reference sequence). Trimming stripped 5 bases from V and 4 bases from J, with 11 bases between. This CDR3 region has 13 residues.

CDR3 sequence: CASSLTSGGADEQFF. The CDR3 DNA sequence: TGCGCCAGCAGCTTGACGAGCGGGGGGGCCGACGAGCAGTTCTTC. This rearrangement joins TRBV5-1 to TRBJ2-1; 10 bases fit TRBD2. V lost 1 base and J lost 10; bases outside the gene matches: 8. The CDR3 sequence is 15 residues long. In germline, CDR1 is SGHRS, CDR2 YFSETQ. Filled out from reference TRBV5-1 and TRBJ2-1, the complete variable domain reads KAGVTQTPRYLIKTRGQQVTLSCSPISGHRSVSWYQQTPGQGLQFLFEYFSETQRNKGNFPGRFSGRQFSNSRSEMNVSTLELGDSALYLCASSLTSGGADEQFFGPGTRLTVL.

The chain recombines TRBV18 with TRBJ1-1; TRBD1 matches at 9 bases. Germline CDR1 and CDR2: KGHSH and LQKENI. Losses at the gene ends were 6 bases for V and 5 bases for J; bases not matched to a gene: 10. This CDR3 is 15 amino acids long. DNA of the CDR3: TGTGCCAGCTCCCCCGGGACAGGGTACCGTACTGAAGCTTTCTTT. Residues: CASSPGTGYRTEAFF.

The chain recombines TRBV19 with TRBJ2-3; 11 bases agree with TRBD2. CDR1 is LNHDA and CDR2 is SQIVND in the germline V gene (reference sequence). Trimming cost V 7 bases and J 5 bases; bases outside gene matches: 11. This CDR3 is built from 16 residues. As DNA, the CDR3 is TGTGCCAGTACTTCTGTAGCGGGGGGGCCTGGAGATACGCAGTATTTT. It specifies CASTSVAGGPGDTQYF.

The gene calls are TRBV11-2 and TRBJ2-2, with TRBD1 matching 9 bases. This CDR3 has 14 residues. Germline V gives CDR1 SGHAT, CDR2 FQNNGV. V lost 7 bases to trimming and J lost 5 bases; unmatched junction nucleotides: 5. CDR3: CASIPGQGTGELFF. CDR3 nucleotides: TGTGCCAGCATCCCGGGACAGGGAACCGGGGAGCTGTTTTTT.

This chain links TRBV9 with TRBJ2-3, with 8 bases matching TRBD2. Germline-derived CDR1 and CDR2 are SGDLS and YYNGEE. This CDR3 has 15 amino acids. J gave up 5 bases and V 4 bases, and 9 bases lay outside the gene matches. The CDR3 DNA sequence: TGTGCCAGCAGCTCCACTAGCGGCTGGGGAGATACGCAGTATTTT. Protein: CASSSTSGWGDTQYF.

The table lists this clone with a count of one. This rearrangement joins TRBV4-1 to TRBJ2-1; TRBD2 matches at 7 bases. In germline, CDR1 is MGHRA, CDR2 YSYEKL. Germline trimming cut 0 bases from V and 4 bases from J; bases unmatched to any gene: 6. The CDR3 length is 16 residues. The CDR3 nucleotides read TGCGCCAGCAGCCAAGAGTGGGGGGAGGGGTACAATGAGCAGTTCTTC. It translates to CASSQEWGEGYNEQFF.

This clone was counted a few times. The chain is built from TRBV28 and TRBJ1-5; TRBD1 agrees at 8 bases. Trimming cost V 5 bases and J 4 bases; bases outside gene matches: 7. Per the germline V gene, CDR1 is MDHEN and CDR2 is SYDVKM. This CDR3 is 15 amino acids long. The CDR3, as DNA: TGTGCCAGCAGTCCAATTGGACAGGGAAATCAGCCCCAGCATTTT. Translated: CASSPIGQGNQPQHF. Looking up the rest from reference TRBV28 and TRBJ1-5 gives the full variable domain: DVKVTQSSRYLVKRTGEKVFLECVQDMDHENMFWYRQDPGLGLRLIYFSYDVKMKEKGDIPEGYSVSREKKERFSLILESASTNQTSMYLCASSPIGQGNQPQHFGDGTRLSIL.

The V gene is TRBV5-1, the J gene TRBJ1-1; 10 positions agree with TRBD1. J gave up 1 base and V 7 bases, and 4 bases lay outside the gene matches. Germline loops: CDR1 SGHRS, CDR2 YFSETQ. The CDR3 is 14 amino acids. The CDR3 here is CASAGDRGNTEAFF. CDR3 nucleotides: TGCGCCAGCGCGGGGGACAGGGGGAACACTGAAGCTTTCTTT.

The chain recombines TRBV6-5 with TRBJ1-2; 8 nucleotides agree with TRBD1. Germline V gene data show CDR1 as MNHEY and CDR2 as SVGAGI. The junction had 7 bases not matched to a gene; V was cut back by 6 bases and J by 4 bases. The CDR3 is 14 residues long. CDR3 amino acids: CASSVTGDGYGYTF. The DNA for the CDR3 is TGTGCCAGCAGCGTGACAGGGGACGGCTATGGCTACACCTTC.

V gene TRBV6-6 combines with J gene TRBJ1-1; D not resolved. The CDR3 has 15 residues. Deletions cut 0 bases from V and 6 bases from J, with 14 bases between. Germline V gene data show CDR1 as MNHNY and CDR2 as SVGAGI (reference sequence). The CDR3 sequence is CASSYSIAGYPEAFF. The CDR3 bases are TGTGCCAGCAGTTACTCGATCGCGGGGTACCCTGAAGCTTTCTTT.

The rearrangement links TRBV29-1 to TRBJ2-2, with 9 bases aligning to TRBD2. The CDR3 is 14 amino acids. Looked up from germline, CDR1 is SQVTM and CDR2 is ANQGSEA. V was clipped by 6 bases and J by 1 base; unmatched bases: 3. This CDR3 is CSVGTSRNTGELFF. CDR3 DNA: TGCAGCGTAGGGACTAGCAGGAACACCGGGGAGCTGTTTTTT.

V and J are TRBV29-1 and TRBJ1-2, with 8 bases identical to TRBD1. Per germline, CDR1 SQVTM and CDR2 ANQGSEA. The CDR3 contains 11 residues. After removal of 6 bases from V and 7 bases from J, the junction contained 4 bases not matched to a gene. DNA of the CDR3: TGCAGCGTCAGGGGGCTGTTTGGCTACACCTTC. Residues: CSVRGLFGYTF. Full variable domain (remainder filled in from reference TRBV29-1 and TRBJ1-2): SAVISQKPSRDICQRGTSLTIQCQVDSQVTMMFWYRQQPGQSLTLIATANQGSEATYESGFVIDKFPISRPNLTFSTLTVSNMSPEDSSIYLCSVRGLFGYTFGSGTRLTVV.